These T cell receptor beta chains were read from a single sample in a study of cytomegalovirus exposure and HLA in healthy donors. Generated by immunoSEQ multiplex PCR, the TCRdb table keeps only in-frame clones and is missing some. The sample holds almost 65,000 clones, around four fifths seen once. Sequencing was done on a sample of PBMCs. All receptors derive from a male donor in good health and CMV-seropositive. Both conserved end residues are part of each CDR3. Fields, in order: clone size, V gene, J gene, CDR3 protein. Expanded clones are given a class, and other clones once, few, many or no size at all.

>.|TRBV6-6|TRBJ2-3
CASRGPSGGHTDTQYF
>.|TRBV30|TRBJ1-4
CAWSVRQGVFNEKLFF
>once|TRBV5-1|TRBJ2-7
CASSLSAPFWRDEQYF
>.|TRBV2|TRBJ1-2
CASRPPGRAGGYTF
>.|TRBV29-1|TRBJ2-1
CSVVAGRTAREQFF
>.|TRBV7-9|TRBJ1-1
CASSLRSNTEAFF
>.|TRBV5-4|TRBJ1-1
CASRAPGGNTEAFF
>few|TRBV19|TRBJ1-2
CASSIGWGADYGYTF
>.|TRBV7-2|TRBJ2-3
CASSSGKGDTQYF
>.|TRBV7-3|TRBJ1-6
CASSSLKRDRRNSPLHF
>.|TRBV4-2|TRBJ2-2
CASSQARGDLAGELFF
>.|TRBV7-2|TRBJ2-1
CASSLSGGAREQFF
>.|TRBV11-2|TRBJ2-5
CATRKGTGRQEETQYF
>.|TRBV19|TRBJ1-3
CASRRGSGNTIYF
>.|TRBV18|TRBJ2-7
CASSATGQAPFYEQYF
>.|TRBV7-3|TRBJ2-1
CASSLNPGLYNEQFF
>few|TRBV6-4|TRBJ1-1
CASSDSSEGTEAFF
>.|TRBV7-3|TRBJ2-1
CASSTKGVSNEQFF
>.|TRBV18|TRBJ1-1
CASSPPSSTEAFF
>.|TRBV12-2|TRBJ2-5
CASRLGETSGGGQETQYF
>.|TRBV5-6|TRBJ1-1
CASSAEDSPLNTEAFF
>.|TRBV29-1|TRBJ2-7
CSVEGAGGLEQYF
>few|TRBV10-2|TRBJ2-1
CASSEQVEQFF
>.|TRBV7-9|TRBJ1-2
CASTGLGGRGYTF
>.|TRBV14|TRBJ2-1
CASSQVSGLITNEQFF
>.|TRBV4-3|TRBJ2-6
CASSQAGGSGANVLTF
>.|TRBV7-2|TRBJ2-1
CASSLGQDNEQFF
>.|TRBV9|TRBJ2-3
CASSVAGSTDTQYF
>.|TRBV30|TRBJ2-5
CAWRPGGQTQYF
>.|TRBV15|TRBJ1-6
CATSRENGGITGVSSPLHF
>.|TRBV30|TRBJ2-5
CAWGVAGEQETQYF
>.|TRBV7-3|TRBJ2-1
CASSRPGTVGRNEQFF
>.|TRBV4-1|TRBJ1-6
CASRTGDYSPLHF
>.|TRBV4-2|TRBJ2-1
CASSQAGDEQFF
>.|TRBV7-9|TRBJ2-1
CASSLETGMDSYNEQFF
>.|TRBV9|TRBJ2-2
CASSVQTSFAGELFF
>.|TRBV5-1|TRBJ1-2
CASSLAAGSKSYGYTF
>few|TRBV4-2|TRBJ2-7
CASSQGDTNYEQYF
>.|TRBV2|TRBJ1-6
CASSDRTGGSPLHF
>.|TRBV6-5|TRBJ1-2
CASADPGNYGYTF
>few|TRBV6-5|TRBJ1-2
CASADTNYGYTF
>.|TRBV4-3|TRBJ2-1
CASSQDGFFEQFF